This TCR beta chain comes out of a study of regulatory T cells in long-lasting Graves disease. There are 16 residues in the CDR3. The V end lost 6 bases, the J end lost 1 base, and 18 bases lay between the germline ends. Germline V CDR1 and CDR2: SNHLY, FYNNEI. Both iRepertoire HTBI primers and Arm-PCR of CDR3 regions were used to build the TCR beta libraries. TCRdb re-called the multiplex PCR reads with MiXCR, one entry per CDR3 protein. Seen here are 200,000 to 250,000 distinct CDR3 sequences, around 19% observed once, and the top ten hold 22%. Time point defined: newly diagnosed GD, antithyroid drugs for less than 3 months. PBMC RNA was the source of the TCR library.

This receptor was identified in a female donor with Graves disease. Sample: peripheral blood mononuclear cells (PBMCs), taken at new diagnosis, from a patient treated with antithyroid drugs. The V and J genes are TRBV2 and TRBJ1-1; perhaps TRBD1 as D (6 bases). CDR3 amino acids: CASRKKQGKSNTEAFF. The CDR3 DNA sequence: TGTGCCAGCAGGAAGAAACAGGGAAAATCGAACACTGAAGCTTTCTTT.